These T cell receptor beta chains were read from a single sample in a study of cytomegalovirus exposure and HLA in healthy donors. TCRdb's copy holds only in-frame clones and misses some; the assay was immunoSEQ multiplex PCR. The sample records more than 85,000 clones, 70% to 80% being singletons. Sequenced: PBMCs. Source of these receptors: a female donor in good health and CMV-seropositive. CDR3s leave out the opening cysteine and the closing phenylalanine or tryptophan. The D gene is left open where the match is weak.

cdr3_aa | d_call | v_call
ASSAGTGVGTQY | TRBD1 | TRBV5-6
ASSYSGDPYGYT | . | TRBV6-6
ASSPRTSGGGNTGELF | TRBD2 | TRBV4-3
ASRGSGYSNQPQH | . | TRBV27
ASSRRKGQSSGNTIY | . | TRBV5-4
ASIINSGVGYT | . | TRBV6-5
ASSLETGVASPSGRETQY | . | TRBV11-2
ASSPRAREGGELF | . | TRBV7-6
ASSRPRDRGYEQY | TRBD1 | TRBV23-1
ASSQSGLADNEQF | TRBD2 | TRBV4-1
ATTTGTGSPLH | TRBD1 | TRBV19
ASSPFVSYEQY | . | TRBV7-2
ASSKGQGFEFPPYEQY | TRBD1 | TRBV19
ATNQGVLQETQY | TRBD1 | TRBV6-1